The clone carrying this T cell receptor beta chain is a singleton in its sample. This CDR3 region has 16 residues. V was pared by 0 bases and J by 4 bases, with 16 bases between. In germline, CDR1 is SGDLS, CDR2 YYNGEE. Source study methods: From reference gene primer amplification, estimates of nucleated cell counts were derived. TCRdb's copy holds only in-frame clones and misses some; the assay was immunoSEQ multiplex PCR. For V, J and clone size, that table is used; D and trimming come from the DNA. The sample lists fewer than 200,000 clones; 85% to 90% were seen once. The source of the sample is a study of blood T cell repertoires in COVID-19. Study background: The United States, Italy and Spain supplied acute and convalescent COVID-19 samples. Nucleic acid was either cDNA or gDNA, and it came from T cells, B-cell-depleted T cells, or PBMCs.

The clonotype comes from a man aged 70 or older with active or convalescent COVID-19. The chain carries TRBV9 and TRBJ1-2; D is unresolved. The specimen sequenced was peripheral blood. CDR3 protein: CASSVAAGGRTYGYTF. In nucleotides, the CDR3 is TGTGCCAGCAGCGTAGCAGCGGGAGGGCGGACCTATGGCTACACCTTC.